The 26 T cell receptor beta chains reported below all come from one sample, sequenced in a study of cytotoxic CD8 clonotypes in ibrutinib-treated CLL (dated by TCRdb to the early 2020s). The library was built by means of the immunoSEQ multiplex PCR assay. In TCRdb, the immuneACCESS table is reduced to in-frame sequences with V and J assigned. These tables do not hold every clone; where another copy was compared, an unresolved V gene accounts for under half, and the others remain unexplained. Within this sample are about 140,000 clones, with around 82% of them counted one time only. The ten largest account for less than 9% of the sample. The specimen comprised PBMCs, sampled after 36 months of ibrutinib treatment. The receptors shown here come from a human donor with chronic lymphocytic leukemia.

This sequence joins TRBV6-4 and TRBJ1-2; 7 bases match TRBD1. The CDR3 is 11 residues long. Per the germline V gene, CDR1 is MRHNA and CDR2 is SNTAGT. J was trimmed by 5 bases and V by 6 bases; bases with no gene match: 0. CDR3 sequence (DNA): TGTGCCAGCAGACAGGGGTATGGCTACACCTTC. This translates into CASRQGYGYTF.

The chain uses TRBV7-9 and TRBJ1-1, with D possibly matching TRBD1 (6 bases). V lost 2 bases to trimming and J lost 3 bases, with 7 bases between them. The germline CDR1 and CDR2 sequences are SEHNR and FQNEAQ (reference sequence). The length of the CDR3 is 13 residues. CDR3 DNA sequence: TGTGCCAGCAGCTTAAACAGGGACACTGAAGCTTTCTTT. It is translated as CASSLNRDTEAFF.

The CDR3 DNA is TGTGCCAGCAGCTTTCCCTCACGGGAGCAGTACTTC. Residues: CASSFPSREQYF. The V and J genes are TRBV5-6 and TRBJ2-7; D call uncertain. V was trimmed by 2 bases and J by 7 bases, leaving 10 bases between them. Germline V lookup: CDR1 SGHDT, CDR2 YYEEEE. The CDR3 sequence is 12 residues long.

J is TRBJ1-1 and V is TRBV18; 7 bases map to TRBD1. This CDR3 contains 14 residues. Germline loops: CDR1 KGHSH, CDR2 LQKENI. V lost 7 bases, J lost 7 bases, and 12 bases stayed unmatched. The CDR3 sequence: CASLGMDRPNEAFF. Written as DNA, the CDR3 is TGTGCCAGCTTGGGAATGGACAGGCCGAATGAAGCTTTCTTT.

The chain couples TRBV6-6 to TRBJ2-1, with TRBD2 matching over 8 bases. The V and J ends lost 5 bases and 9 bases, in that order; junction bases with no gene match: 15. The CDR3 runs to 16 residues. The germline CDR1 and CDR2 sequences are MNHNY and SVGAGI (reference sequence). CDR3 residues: CASSVSAGGAGSEQFF. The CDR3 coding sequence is TGTGCCAGCAGTGTCTCTGCCGGGGGGGCCGGCAGTGAGCAGTTCTTC.

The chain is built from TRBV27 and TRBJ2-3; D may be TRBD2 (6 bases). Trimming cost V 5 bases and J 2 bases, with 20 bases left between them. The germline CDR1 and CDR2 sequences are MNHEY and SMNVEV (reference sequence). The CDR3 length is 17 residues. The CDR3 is CASSPQSSDDFTDTQYF. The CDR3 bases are TGTGCCAGCAGTCCCCAGTCTAGCGACGACTTCACAGATACGCAGTATTTT.

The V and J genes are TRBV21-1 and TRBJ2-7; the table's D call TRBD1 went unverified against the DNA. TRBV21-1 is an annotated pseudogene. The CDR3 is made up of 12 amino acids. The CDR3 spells CASSKVSYEQYF. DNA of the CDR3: TGTGCCAGCAGCAAAGTCAGCTACGAGCAGTACTTC.

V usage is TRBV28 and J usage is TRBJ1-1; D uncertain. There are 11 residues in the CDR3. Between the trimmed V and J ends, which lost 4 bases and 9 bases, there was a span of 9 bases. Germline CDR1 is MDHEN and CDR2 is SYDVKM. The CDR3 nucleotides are TGTGCCAGCAGTTCTCTACAGAAAGCTTTCTTT. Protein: CASSSLQKAFF.

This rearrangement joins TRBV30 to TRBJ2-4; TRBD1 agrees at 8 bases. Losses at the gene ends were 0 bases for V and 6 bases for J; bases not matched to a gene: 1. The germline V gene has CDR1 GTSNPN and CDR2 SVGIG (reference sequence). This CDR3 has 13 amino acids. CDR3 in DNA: TGTGCCTGGAGTGTCCAGGGGGCAAACATTCAGTACTTC. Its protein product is CAWSVQGANIQYF.

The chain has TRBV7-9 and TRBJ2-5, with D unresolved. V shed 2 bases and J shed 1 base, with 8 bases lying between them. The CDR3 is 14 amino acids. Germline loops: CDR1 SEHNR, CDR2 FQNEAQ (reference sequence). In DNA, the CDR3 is TGTGCCAGCAGCTTAACCAGGCGCCAAGAGACCCAGTACTTC. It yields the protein CASSLTRRQETQYF.

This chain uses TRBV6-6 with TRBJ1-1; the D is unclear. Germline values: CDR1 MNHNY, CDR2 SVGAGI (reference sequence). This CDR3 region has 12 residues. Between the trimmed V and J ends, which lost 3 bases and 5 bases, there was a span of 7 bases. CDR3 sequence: CASSYSPTEAFF. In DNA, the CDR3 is TGTGCCAGCAGTTATTCTCCAACTGAAGCTTTCTTT.

Here the CDR3 DNA reads TGTGCCAGCAGCCATGCGACAGGGGGAAATCAGCCCCAGCATTTT. Encoded protein: CASSHATGGNQPQHF. This chain links TRBV4-2 with TRBJ1-5; 9 bases line up with TRBD1. From germline, CDR1 is LGHNA and CDR2 YNFKEQ. V was pared by 3 bases and J by 4 bases, with 4 bases of the junction left unmatched. The CDR3 covers 15 residues.

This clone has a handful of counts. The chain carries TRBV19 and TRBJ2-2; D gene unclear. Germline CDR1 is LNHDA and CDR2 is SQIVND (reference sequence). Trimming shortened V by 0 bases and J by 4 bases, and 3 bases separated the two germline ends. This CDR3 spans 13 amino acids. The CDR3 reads CASSIDITGELFF. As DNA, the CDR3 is TGTGCCAGTAGTATAGACATCACCGGGGAGCTGTTTTTT.

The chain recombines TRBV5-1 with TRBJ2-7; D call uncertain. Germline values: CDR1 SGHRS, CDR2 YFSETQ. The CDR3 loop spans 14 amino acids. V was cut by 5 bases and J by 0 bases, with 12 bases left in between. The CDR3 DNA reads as TGCGCCAGCAGACAATGGAGCAGCTCCTACGAGCAGTACTTC. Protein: CASRQWSSSYEQYF.

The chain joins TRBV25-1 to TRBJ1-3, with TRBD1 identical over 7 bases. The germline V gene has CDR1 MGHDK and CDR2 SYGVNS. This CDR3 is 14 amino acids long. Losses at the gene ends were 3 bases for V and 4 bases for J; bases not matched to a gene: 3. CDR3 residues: CASSETGPGNTIYF. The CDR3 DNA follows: TGTGCCAGCAGTGAGACAGGGCCGGGAAACACCATATATTTT.

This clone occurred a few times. CDR3 sequence reads: CASRETGTDYTF. Here the CDR3 DNA reads TGCGCCAGCAGAGAGACAGGGACGGACTACACCTTC. The chain employs TRBV5-1 and TRBJ1-2, with 7 nucleotides matching TRBD1. Germline CDR1 reads SGHRS; CDR2 reads YFSETQ. The CDR3 has 12 amino acids. V was clipped by 5 bases and J by 10 bases; unmatched bases: 8.

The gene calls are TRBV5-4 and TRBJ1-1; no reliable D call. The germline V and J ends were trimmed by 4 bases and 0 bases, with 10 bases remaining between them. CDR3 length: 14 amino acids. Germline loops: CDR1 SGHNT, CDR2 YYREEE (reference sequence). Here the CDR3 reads CASSLRNLNTEAFF. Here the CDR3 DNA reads TGTGCCAGCAGCCTACGGAACTTGAACACTGAAGCTTTCTTT.

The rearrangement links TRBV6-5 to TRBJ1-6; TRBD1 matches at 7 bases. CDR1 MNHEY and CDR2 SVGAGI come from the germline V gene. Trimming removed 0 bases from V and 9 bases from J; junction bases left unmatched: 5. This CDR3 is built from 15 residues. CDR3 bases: TGTGCCAGCAGTTACTCACAGGGGTTTGGTTCACCCCTCCACTTT. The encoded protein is CASSYSQGFGSPLHF.

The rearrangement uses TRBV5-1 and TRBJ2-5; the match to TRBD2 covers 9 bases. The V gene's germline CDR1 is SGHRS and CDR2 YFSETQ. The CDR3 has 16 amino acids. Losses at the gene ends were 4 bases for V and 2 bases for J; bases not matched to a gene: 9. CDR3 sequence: CASSIGLARGQETQYF. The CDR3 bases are TGCGCCAGCAGCATAGGACTAGCGAGGGGTCAAGAGACCCAGTACTTC.

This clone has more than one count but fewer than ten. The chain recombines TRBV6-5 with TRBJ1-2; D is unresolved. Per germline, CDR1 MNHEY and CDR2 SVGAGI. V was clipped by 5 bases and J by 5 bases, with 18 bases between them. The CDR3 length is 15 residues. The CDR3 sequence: CASSPSGGSPYGYTF. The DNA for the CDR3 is TGTGCCAGCAGTCCCTCGGGAGGGAGCCCTTATGGCTACACCTTC.

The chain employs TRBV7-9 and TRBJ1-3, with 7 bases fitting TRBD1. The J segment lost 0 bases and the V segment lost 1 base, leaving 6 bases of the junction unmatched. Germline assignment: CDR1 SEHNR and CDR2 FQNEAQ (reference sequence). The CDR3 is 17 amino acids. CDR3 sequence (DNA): TGTGCCAGCAGCTTAGGCTTGGGACAGCTCTCTGGAAACACCATATATTTT. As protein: CASSLGLGQLSGNTIYF.

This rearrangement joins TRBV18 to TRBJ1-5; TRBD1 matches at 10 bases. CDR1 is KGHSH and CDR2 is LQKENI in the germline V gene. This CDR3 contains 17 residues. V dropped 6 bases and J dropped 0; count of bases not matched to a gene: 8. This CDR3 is CASSPGQGIISNQPQHF. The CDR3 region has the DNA TGTGCCAGCTCCCCGGGACAGGGGATCATTAGCAATCAGCCCCAGCATTTT.

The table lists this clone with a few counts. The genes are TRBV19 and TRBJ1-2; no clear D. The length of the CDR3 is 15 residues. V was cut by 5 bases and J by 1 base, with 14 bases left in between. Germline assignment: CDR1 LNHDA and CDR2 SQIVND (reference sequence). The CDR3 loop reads CASSPRYYVNYGYTF. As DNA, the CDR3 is TGTGCCAGTAGTCCCCGGTATTATGTTAACTATGGCTACACCTTC. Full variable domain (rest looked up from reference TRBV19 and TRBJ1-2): DGGITQSPKYLFRKEGQNVTLSCEQNLNHDAMYWYRQDPGQGLRLIYYSQIVNDFQKGDIAEGYSVSREKKESFPLTVTSAQKNPTAFYLCASSPRYYVNYGYTFGSGTRLTVV.

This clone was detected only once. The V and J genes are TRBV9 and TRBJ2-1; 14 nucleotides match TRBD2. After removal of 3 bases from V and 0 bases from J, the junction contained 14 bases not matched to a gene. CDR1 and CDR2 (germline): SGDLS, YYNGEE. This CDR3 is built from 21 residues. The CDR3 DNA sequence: TGTGCCAGCAGCGCCCCTCGGGGGACTAGCGGGGGATCGAGCTCCTACAATGAGCAGTTCTTC. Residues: CASSAPRGTSGGSSSYNEQFF.

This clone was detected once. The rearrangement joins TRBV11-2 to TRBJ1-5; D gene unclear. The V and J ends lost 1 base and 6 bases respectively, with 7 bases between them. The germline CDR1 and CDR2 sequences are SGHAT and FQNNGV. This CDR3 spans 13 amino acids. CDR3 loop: CASSLGGGQPQHF. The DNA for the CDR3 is TGTGCCAGCAGCTTAGGGGGAGGTCAGCCCCAGCATTTT.

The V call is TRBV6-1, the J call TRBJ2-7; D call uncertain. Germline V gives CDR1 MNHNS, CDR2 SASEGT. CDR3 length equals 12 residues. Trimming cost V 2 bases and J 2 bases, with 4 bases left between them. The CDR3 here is CASSETTYEQYF. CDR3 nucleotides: TGTGCCAGCAGTGAAACCACCTACGAGCAGTACTTC.